A selection of T cell receptor beta chains follows, all from one sample in a study of response to subunit inactivated influenza vaccine. In TCRdb, the RT-PCR reads were re-called with MiXCR into one record per CDR3 protein. Of over 750,000 distinct CDR3 sequences listed, roughly 20% were seen once; the top ten hold 10%. This sample comprised PBMCs from blood, obtained more than 4 days after vaccination. The receptor set was obtained from a man aged 45-65 years who received an inactivated influenza vaccine. Each CDR3 is given with its conserved first and last residue. The D gene is left open where the match is weak. Size is stated for part of the rows, as once, few or many counts, or as a class when the clone is expanded.

TRBD1 | TRBJ1-4 | TRBV20-1 | few | CSPTGPNEKLFF | TGCTCACCGACAGGGCCTAATGAAAAACTGTTTTTT
- | TRBJ2-7 | TRBV24-1 | - | CATGSRTGYEQYF | TGTGCCACCGGTTCGAGGACTGGCTACGAGCAGTACTTC
TRBD2 | TRBJ2-3 | TRBV11-2 | few | CASSSIGTSGSITDTQYF | TGTGCCAGCAGCTCGATTGGGACTAGCGGGAGTATAACAGATACGCAGTATTTT
- | TRBJ2-6 | TRBV13 | - | CASSLGQGNSGANVLTF | TGTGCCAGCAGCTTAGGACAGGGCAACTCTGGGGCCAACGTCCTGACTTTC
TRBD1 | TRBJ2-6 | TRBV28 | - | CASSLLGTAPSGANVLTF | TGTGCCAGCAGTTTACTCGGGACAGCTCCCTCTGGGGCCAACGTCCTGACTTTC
TRBD1 | TRBJ1-1 | TRBV9 | once | CASSVDRGTEAFF | TGTGCCAGCAGCGTCGACAGGGGCACTGAAGCTTTCTTT
- | TRBJ2-1 | TRBV29-1 | few | CSVESLLSSGSYNEQFF | TGCAGCGTTGAATCCCTCCTTTCATCGGGGTCCTACAATGAGCAGTTCTTC
- | TRBJ2-3 | TRBV7-9 | - | CASSPAHLKDTQYF | TGTGCCAGCAGCCCAGCTCATCTCAAGGATACGCAGTATTTT
TRBD1 | TRBJ2-7 | TRBV2 | - | CASRQYRGRGEQYF | TGTGCCAGCAGACAATACAGGGGGCGGGGAGAGCAGTACTTC
- | TRBJ1-6 | TRBV19 | few | CASTKAYNLPLHF | TGTGCCAGTACGAAGGCCTATAATTTACCCCTCCACTTT
- | TRBJ2-7 | TRBV20-1 | few | CSAKGWAGSDEQYF | TGCAGTGCTAAGGGTTGGGCAGGGAGCGACGAGCAGTACTTC
TRBD1 | TRBJ2-2 | TRBV29-1 | - | CSVGWDRNTGELFF | TGCAGCGTTGGGTGGGACAGGAACACCGGGGAGCTGTTTTTT
- | TRBJ2-5 | TRBV14 | few | CASSQGVAGLGTQYF | TGTGCCAGCAGCCAAGGTGTGGCCGGGCTGGGTACCCAGTACTTC
TRBD1 | TRBJ1-5 | TRBV20-1 | few | CSATSTGQAQHF | TGCAGTGCTACTTCGACAGGGCAGGCCCAGCATTTT
- | TRBJ2-1 | TRBV20-1 | few | CSARATTLPNEQFF | TGCAGTGCTAGAGCCACTACCCTCCCCAATGAGCAGTTCTTC
- | TRBJ2-1 | TRBV20-1 | few | CSATPGSVYNEQFF | TGCAGTGCTACCCCCGGCTCGGTATACAATGAGCAGTTCTTC
TRBD2 | TRBJ2-1 | TRBV7-9 | - | CAPTIPRGGNEQFF | TGTGCCCCCACCATCCCGCGGGGGGGCAATGAGCAGTTCTTC
- | TRBJ2-7 | TRBV12-3/TRBV12-4 | - | CASSWTAGEQYF | TGTGCCAGCAGTTGGACAGCTGGCGAGCAGTACTTC
- | TRBJ2-1 | TRBV5-1 | - | CASSRREPIRNEQFF | TGCGCCAGCAGCCGGCGAGAGCCCATCCGGAATGAGCAGTTCTTT
- | TRBJ1-4 | TRBV5-1 | - | CASSFTGPTNEKLFF | TGCGCCAGCAGCTTCACAGGGCCAACTAATGAAAAACTGTTTTTT
TRBD2 | TRBJ2-5 | TRBV7-7 | - | CASSLASNSGVETQYF | TGTGCTAGCAGCTTGGCGTCGAATAGCGGGGTAGAGACCCAGTACTTC
- | TRBJ2-3 | TRBV30 | few | CAWSRDPSSTDTQYF | TGTGCCTGGAGTCGGGACCCATCTAGCACAGATACGCAGTATTTT
- | TRBJ2-2 | TRBV28 | few | CASSLMAGELFF | TGTGCCAGCAGTTTAATGGCCGGGGAGCTGTTTTTT
- | TRBJ2-1 | TRBV2 | - | CASSEQVNEQFF | TGTGCCAGCAGTGAGCAAGTGAATGAGCAGTTCTTC
- | TRBJ1-2 | TRBV5-1 | - | CASSLEGPGDGYTF | TGCGCCAGCAGCTTGGAAGGTCCTGGCGATGGCTACACCTTC
TRBD1 | TRBJ1-1 | TRBV10-3 | - | CATQGAANTEAFF | TGTGCCACACAGGGGGCAGCTAACACTGAAGCTTTCTTT
- | TRBJ1-1 | TRBV20-1 | - | CSATWATEAIF | TGCAGTGCTACCTGGGCGACTGAAGCTATCTTT
TRBD2 | TRBJ2-4 | TRBV6-2/TRBV6-3 | - | CATQRGEKNIQYF | TGTGCCACCCAGCGGGGGGAAAAAAACATTCAGTACTTC
- | TRBJ2-2 | TRBV18 | - | CASSPKSGEFGELFF | TGTGCCAGCTCACCAAAGTCAGGGGAGTTCGGGGAGCTGTTTTTT
TRBD1 | TRBJ2-7 | TRBV20-1 | - | CSAREEDRVGEQYF | TGCAGTGCTAGAGAAGAGGACAGGGTTGGCGAGCAGTACTTC
- | TRBJ2-7 | TRBV12-3/TRBV12-4 | - | CASSLFREEEQYF | TGTGCCAGCAGTTTATTCAGGGAAGAAGAGCAGTACTTC